This T cell receptor beta chain was documented in a study of CD8+ T cells in alopecia areata. Study results and limitations: Especially in alopecia totalis/universalis, lesional scalp showed greater clonality than normal scalp did. Among patients, TCR sharing was less clear than in mice, a difference possibly due in part to HLA diversity in the patient population.

As concerns this clone: Antigen specificity is unknown.

The junction had 7 bases not matched to a gene; V was cut back by 6 bases and J by 8 bases. The CDR3 has 13 amino acids. Germline V gene sequence: CDR1 LGHNT, CDR2 FRNRAP. Following extraction, RNA underwent reverse transcription to cDNA, which served as the sequencing template. Produced via immunoSEQ multiplex PCR; TCRdb's table is partial and in-frame only. Of under 150,000 clones in the sample, about two thirds were seen once. The TCR originated in a human donor in good health. The sequencing sample was made of CD8+ T cells sorted from blood. The rearrangement links TRBV12-5 to TRBJ2-1; 7 bases line up with TRBD1. CDR3 residues: CASGSRDSYEQFF. The CDR3 DNA reads TGTGCTAGTGGGAGCCGGGACAGCTATGAGCAGTTCTTC. The variable domain in full, with the rest retrieved from reference TRBV12-5 and TRBJ2-1, is DARVTQTPRHKVTEMGQEVTMRCQPILGHNTVFWYRQTMMQGLELLAYFRNRAPLDDSGMPKDRFSAEMPDATLATLKIQPSEPRDSAVYFCASGSRDSYEQFFGPGTRLTVL.